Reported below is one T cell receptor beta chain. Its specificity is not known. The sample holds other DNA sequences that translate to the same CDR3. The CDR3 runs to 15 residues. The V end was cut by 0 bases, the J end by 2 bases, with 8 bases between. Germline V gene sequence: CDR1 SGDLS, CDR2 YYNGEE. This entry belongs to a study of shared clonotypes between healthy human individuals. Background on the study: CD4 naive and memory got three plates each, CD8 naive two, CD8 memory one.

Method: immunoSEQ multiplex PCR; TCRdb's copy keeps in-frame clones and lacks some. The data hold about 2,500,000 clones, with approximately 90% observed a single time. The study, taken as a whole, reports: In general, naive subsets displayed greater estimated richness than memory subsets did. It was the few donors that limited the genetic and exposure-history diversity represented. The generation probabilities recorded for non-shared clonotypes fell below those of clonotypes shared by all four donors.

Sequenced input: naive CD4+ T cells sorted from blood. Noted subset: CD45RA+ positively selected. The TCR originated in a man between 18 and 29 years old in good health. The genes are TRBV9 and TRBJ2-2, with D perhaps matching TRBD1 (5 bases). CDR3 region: CASSVVQGNTGELFF. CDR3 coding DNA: TGTGCCAGCAGCGTAGTCCAGGGAAACACCGGGGAGCTGTTTTTT. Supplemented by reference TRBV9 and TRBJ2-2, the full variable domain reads DSGVTQTPKHLITATGQRVTLRCSPRSGDLSVYWYQQSLDQGLQFLIQYYNGEERAKGNILERFSAQQFPDLHSELNLSSLELGDSALYFCASSVVQGNTGELFFGEGSRLTVL.